Following are 21 T cell receptor beta chains from one sample sequenced in a study of tumor-infiltrating lymphocytes in primary liver carcinoma. The input was around 0.5 ug total RNA; TCR beta cDNA was made from it with a constant-region primer. Amplification in three nested multiplex PCR rounds with slightly modified ARM-PCR gave rise to TCR beta libraries. Both of the initial two PCR rounds ran for approximately 11 cycles and employed TRBV1-TRBV30 forward primers alongside a C-beta reverse primer. In TCRdb, the multiplex PCR reads were re-called with MiXCR into one record per CDR3 protein. This table has approximately 190,000 distinct CDR3 sequences, roughly 80% appearing once. Investigators took RNA and DNA out together from roughly 21-30 mg of unsorted bulk tissue. The specimen was tumor tissue from primary liver carcinoma. The receptor set was obtained from a man in his forties with primary liver carcinoma and hepatitis B virus infection.

As regards this clonotype: Since the CDR3 does not end with the conserved phenylalanine or tryptophan, this likely comes from a read error. The chain couples TRBV6-9 to TRBJ2-5; 8 positions match TRBD1. Germline CDR1 reads MNHGY; CDR2 reads SVAAGI. The CDR3 is 16 amino acids. The V gene end was trimmed by 6 bases and the J gene end by 5 bases; junction bases not matched to a gene: 14. The CDR3 protein is CASRPQLAGGRETQYS. The DNA for the CDR3 is TGTGCCAGCAGGCCCCAGCTCGCAGGGGGCAGGGAGACCCAGTACTCC.

About this clonotype itself: The junction departs from germline at one end; a sequencing error may be responsible. The chain recombines TRBV5-5 with TRBJ2-3; TRBD1 agrees at 7 bases. CDR3 length: 14 residues. Per germline, CDR1 SGHKS and CDR2 YYEKEE (reference sequence). CDR3 sequence (DNA): TGTGACAGCAGCCAGGGACAGAATCTCGGTACGCAGTATTTT. This encodes CDSSQGQNLGTQYF.

The CDR3 reads CSVSGIGASDTLYF. The CDR3 region has the DNA TGCAGCGTTTCCGGGATAGGGGCGTCAGATACCCTGTATTTT. The V gene is TRBV29-1, the J gene TRBJ2-3; perhaps D is TRBD1 or TRBD2 (5 bases each). CDR1 and CDR2 (germline): SQVTM, ANQGSEA. The CDR3 covers 14 residues. The ends were cut back, 5 bases at V and 14 bases at J, with 26 bases in the middle.

Of note for this clonotype: A much bigger clone sits one base away, suggesting this may be a read error. The chain has TRBV28 and TRBJ1-2; TRBD1 is a possible D gene (6 bases). The V end lost 6 bases, the J end lost 4 bases, and 15 bases lay between the germline ends. Germline V gene lookup returns CDR1 MDHEN and CDR2 SYDVKM. This CDR3 contains 14 residues. CDR3 bases: TGTGCCAGCAGGTTCTTGGTACAGGGCTATGGCTACACCTTC. This sequence encodes CASRFLVQGYGYTF.

As concerns this clonotype: Germline and junction disagree at one end, which may indicate a read error. V and J are TRBV6-5 and TRBJ2-2, with a weak D call TRBD2 (6 bases). The CDR3 sequence is 14 residues long. Germline-derived CDR1 and CDR2 are MNHEY and SVGAGI. CDR3 DNA sequence: TGTACCAGCAGTTACTCGAGGAAACGGGAGAATCTGTTTTTT. This translates into CTSSYSRKRENLFF.

Concerning this clonotype itself: An end of the junction does not agree with germline; a read error may underlie this. This chain uses TRBV5-1 with TRBJ2-1; TRBD2 matches at 14 bases. Per germline, CDR1 SGHRS and CDR2 YFSETQ. The CDR3 extends over 16 amino acids. The CDR3 here is CVSSLVGLAGANEQFF. The CDR3 nucleotides read TGCGTCAGCAGCTTGGTGGGACTAGCGGGAGCGAATGAGCAGTTCTTC.

This clonotype was recorded once. Compared with germline, one end of the junction differs, possibly owing to a read error. The CDR3 region is CANSFGQVALRYNEQFF. CDR3 DNA: TGCGCCAACAGCTTCGGACAGGTGGCCCTGAGATACAATGAGCAGTTCTTC. This chain joins TRBV7-8 and TRBJ2-1; 7 nucleotides align to TRBD1. The CDR3 totals 17 residues. From germline, CDR1 is SGHVS and CDR2 FQNEAQ.

Note on this clonotype: The junction departs from germline at one end; a sequencing error may be responsible. The chain links TRBV6-1 to TRBJ1-5, with TRBD1 identical over 11 bases. The CDR3 is made up of 14 amino acids. Germline assignment: CDR1 MNHNS and CDR2 SASEGT. The CDR3 sequence: CVSIRTGGNQPQHF. CDR3 coding DNA: TGTGTCAGCATAAGGACAGGGGGCAATCAGCCACAGCATTTT.

Comments on this clonotype: It is likely a read error, because the conserved phenylalanine at the end of the CDR3 is missing. This rearrangement joins TRBV11-1 to TRBJ2-2; D gene unclear. This CDR3 contains 13 residues. Germline CDR1 reads SGHAT; CDR2 reads FQDESV (reference sequence). This chain's CDR3 is CAGSFWDTGELFS. The DNA of the CDR3 is TGTGCTGGCAGCTTTTGGGACACCGGGGAGCTGTTTTCT.

The chain uses TRBV29-1 and TRBJ2-7; 9 bases are a match to TRBD1. This CDR3 has 15 residues. V lost 6 bases, J lost 3 bases, and 12 bases stayed unmatched. From germline, CDR1 is SQVTM and CDR2 ANQGSEA. CDR3 DNA: TGCAGCGTCGCACTTACGACAGGGGGTATCTACGAGCAGTACGTC. This sequence encodes CSVALTTGGIYEQYV.

The chain couples TRBV29-1 to TRBJ2-7; D gene uncertain. The CDR3 sequence is 12 residues long. The germline V gene has CDR1 SQVTM and CDR2 ANQGSEA. Written as DNA, the CDR3 is TGCACCGCGGATTGGGGTAAACACGAGCAGTACTTC. Its translation is CTADWGKHEQYF.

On this clonotype: One end of the junction varies from germline; a read error may be responsible. CDR3 region: CANSLVTGRNSPLHF. CDR3 nucleotide sequence: TGTGCCAACAGTCTCGTGACAGGGCGCAATTCACCGCTCCACTTT. The V and J genes are TRBV6-6 and TRBJ1-6, with 7 positions matching TRBD1. Germline-derived CDR1 and CDR2 are MNHNY and SVGAGI (reference sequence). The CDR3 sequence is 15 residues long.

In its sample, this clonotype was seen a few times. J is TRBJ2-7 and V is TRBV18; a possible D gene is TRBD2 (6 bases). The V gene's germline CDR1 is KGHSH and CDR2 LQKENI. The CDR3 totals 15 residues. V dropped 6 bases and J dropped 3 bases, with 18 bases sitting between them. CDR3 in DNA: TGTGCCAGCTCCTCCTCCCGGGGGAGCATCTACGAGCAGTACTTC. Protein product: CASSSSRGSIYEQYF.

In this sample, this clonotype turned up many times. A much larger clone is a single base away; this may be a read error. The chain couples TRBV4-3 to TRBJ1-6, with D hard to call. Germline V CDR1 and CDR2: LGHNA, YSLEER. This CDR3 has 16 residues. This CDR3 is CASSQAQTVDNSPPHF. The CDR3 DNA sequence: TGCGCCAGCAGCCAAGCACAAACCGTCGATAATTCACCCCCCCACTTT.

Remarks on this clonotype: As the CDR3 is not closed by the conserved phenylalanine or tryptophan, this likely results from a read error. This sequence joins TRBV6-2 or TRBV6-3 and TRBJ1-1; D perhaps matches TRBD1 (5 bases). The germline V gene encodes CDR1 MNHEY and CDR2 SVGEGT. The CDR3 length is 11 residues. The CDR3, as DNA: TGTGTCAGCAGTTCGGCAGGGCTGGCTTTCGTT. Translation: CVSSSAGLAFV.

V and J are TRBV12-3 or TRBV12-4 and TRBJ2-1; 9 bases map to TRBD2. V shed 8 bases and J 1 base; nucleotides not matched to a gene: 12. The CDR3 runs 17 residues. The CDR3 loop is CASDLPLLAGSYNEQFF. Here the CDR3 DNA reads TGTGCCAGCGATCTCCCCTTACTAGCGGGTTCCTACAATGAGCAGTTCTTC.

Comment on this clonotype: The missing conserved phenylalanine or tryptophan at the end of this CDR3 makes a read error likely. The chain combines TRBV11-1 with TRBJ2-5, with D hard to call. Germline loops: CDR1 SGHAT, CDR2 FQDESV (reference sequence). The CDR3 is 12 residues long. V was clipped by 5 bases and J by 5 bases, with 9 bases between them. This CDR3 is CASSLLGETQYL. The CDR3 bases are TGTGCCAGCAGCCTGCTGGGGGAGACCCAGTACTTA.

Regarding this clonotype: Sequence at one end of the junction differs from germline and may be a read error. The genes are TRBV6-2 or TRBV6-3 and TRBJ2-5; D gene uncertain. The germline V gene has CDR1 MNHEY and CDR2 SVGEGT. This CDR3 comprises 11 residues. The CDR3 loop reads CASSSDETQYF. The CDR3 coding sequence is TGTGCTAGCAGTTCGGATGAGACCCAGTACTTC.

On this clonotype itself: The conserved closing phenylalanine or tryptophan is absent in this CDR3, likely reflecting a read error. The chain couples TRBV6-2 or TRBV6-3 to TRBJ1-5; 11 bases are shared with TRBD1. CDR3 length: 17 residues. Germline CDR1 MNHEY, CDR2 SVGEGT. As DNA, the CDR3 is TGTGCCAGCACCCAGACTCCGGACAGGGGGCTGGATCAACCCCAGCATCCT. Its translation is CASTQTPDRGLDQPQHP.

The rearrangement links TRBV6-5 to TRBJ2-2; 7 nucleotides line up with TRBD1. Germline V gene data show CDR1 as MNHEY and CDR2 as SVGAGI. V lost 7 bases and J lost 9; bases outside the gene matches: 11. The CDR3 runs 14 residues. In DNA, the CDR3 is TGTGCCAGCACAAGGGGGCGTTATGCCTGGGAGCTGTTTTTT. Residues: CASTRGRYAWELFF.

Details on this clonotype: A much more abundant neighbour one base away suggests this may be a read error. The chain links TRBV6-2 or TRBV6-3 to TRBJ1-5; 10 bases line up with TRBD1. CDR1 MNHEY and CDR2 SVGEGT come from the germline V gene. V gave up 7 bases and J gave up 7 bases; unmatched junction bases: 4. The CDR3 has 13 residues. The CDR3, as DNA: TGTGCCAGCAAGGACAGGGGGGGACAGCCCCAGCATTTT. Amino acid sequence: CASKDRGGQPQHF.